This T cell receptor (beta chain) was recovered during a study of blood T cell repertoires in COVID-19. Overall study context: PBMCs, B-cell-depleted T cells, or T cells were the source of the cDNA or gDNA that made up the material.

As processed by the authors: Amplification of reference gene primers was used by the study to estimate nucleated cell counts. Profiling relied on immunoSEQ multiplex PCR, and the TCRdb table lists in-frame clones only, not all of them. V and J calls and clone size are given by that table; D and trimming were obtained from the DNA. This repertoire shows approximately 200,000 clones, around nine tenths found once; its top ten account for 1.5%. V lost 3 bases, J lost 4 bases, and 6 bases stayed unmatched. The V gene's germline CDR1 is LNHDA and CDR2 SQIVND (reference sequence). This CDR3 comprises 15 residues.

This TCR came from a man aged 18 to 29 with active or convalescent COVID-19. The genes are TRBV19 and TRBJ1-1; TRBD1 matches at 9 bases. The specimen sequenced was peripheral blood. Written as DNA, the CDR3 is TGTGCCAGTAGTATGGGGGGACAGGGTTTCACTGAAGCTTTCTTT. Residues: CASSMGGQGFTEAFF.